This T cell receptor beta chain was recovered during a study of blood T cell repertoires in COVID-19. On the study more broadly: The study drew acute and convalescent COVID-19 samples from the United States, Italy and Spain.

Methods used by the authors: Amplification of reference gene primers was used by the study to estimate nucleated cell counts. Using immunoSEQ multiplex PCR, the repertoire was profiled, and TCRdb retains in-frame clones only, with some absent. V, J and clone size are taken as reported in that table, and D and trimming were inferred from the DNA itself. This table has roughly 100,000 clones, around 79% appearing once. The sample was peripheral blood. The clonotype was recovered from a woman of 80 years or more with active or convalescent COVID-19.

The CDR3 nucleotides read TGCGCCAGCAGCAGCCAGATCGGACTAGCGTTTCAAGAGACCCAGTACTTC. Its translation is CASSSQIGLAFQETQYF. V and J are TRBV4-3 and TRBJ2-5; 9 nucleotides line up with TRBD2. Trimming took 5 bases from V and 2 from J; bases not matched to a gene: 12. The CDR3 is 17 amino acids. Germline loops: CDR1 LGHNA, CDR2 YSLEER.